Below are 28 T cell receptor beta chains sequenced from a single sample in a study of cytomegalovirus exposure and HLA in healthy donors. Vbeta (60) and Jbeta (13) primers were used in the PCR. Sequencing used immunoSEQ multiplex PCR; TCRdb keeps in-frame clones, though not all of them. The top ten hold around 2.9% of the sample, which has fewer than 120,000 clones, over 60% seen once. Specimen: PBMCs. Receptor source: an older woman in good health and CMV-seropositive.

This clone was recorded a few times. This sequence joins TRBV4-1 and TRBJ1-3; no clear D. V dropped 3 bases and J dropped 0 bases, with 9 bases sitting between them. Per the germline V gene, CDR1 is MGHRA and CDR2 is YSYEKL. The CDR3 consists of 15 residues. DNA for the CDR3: TGCGCCAGCAGCCACAGGTACCACTCTGGAAACACCATATATTTT. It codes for CASSHRYHSGNTIYF.

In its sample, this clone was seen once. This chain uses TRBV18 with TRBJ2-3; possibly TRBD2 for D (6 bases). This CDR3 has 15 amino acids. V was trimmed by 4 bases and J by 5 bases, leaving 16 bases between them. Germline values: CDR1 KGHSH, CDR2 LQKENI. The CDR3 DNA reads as TGTGCCAGCTCACTACAGACAGACGGGAGAGATACGCAGTATTTT. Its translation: CASSLQTDGRDTQYF. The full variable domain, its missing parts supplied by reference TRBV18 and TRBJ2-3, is NAGVMQNPRHLVRRRGQEARLRCSPMKGHSHVYWYRQLPEEGLKFMVYLQKENIIDESGMPKERFSAEFPKEGPSILRIQQVVRGDSAAYFCASSLQTDGRDTQYFGPGTRLTVL.

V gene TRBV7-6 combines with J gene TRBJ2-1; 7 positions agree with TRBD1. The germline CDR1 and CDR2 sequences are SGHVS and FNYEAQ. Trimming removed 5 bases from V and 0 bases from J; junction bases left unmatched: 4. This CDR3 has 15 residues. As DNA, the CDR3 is TGTGCCAGCAGCATGGGACAGAGCTCCTACAATGAGCAGTTCTTC. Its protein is CASSMGQSSYNEQFF.

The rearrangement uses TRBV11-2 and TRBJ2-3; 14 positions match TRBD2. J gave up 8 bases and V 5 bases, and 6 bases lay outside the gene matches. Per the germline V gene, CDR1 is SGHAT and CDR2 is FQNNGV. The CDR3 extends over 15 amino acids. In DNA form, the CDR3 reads TGTGCCAGCAGCCTCGGACTAGCGGGAGGCGGTACGCAGTATTTT. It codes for CASSLGLAGGGTQYF.

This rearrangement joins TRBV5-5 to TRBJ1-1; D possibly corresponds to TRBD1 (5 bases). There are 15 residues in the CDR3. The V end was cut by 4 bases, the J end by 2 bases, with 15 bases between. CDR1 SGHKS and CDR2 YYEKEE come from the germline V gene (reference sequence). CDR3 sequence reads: CASSTSNRFNTEAFF. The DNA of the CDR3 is TGTGCCAGCAGCACCTCGAACAGGTTTAACACTGAAGCTTTCTTT.

CDR3 DNA sequence: TGCGCCAGCAGCAAAACAGGGGGCGAGCAGTTCTTC. Protein sequence: CASSKTGGEQFF. The V and J genes are TRBV10-1 and TRBJ2-1; 9 bases agree with TRBD1. CDR3 length equals 12 residues. The trim removed 6 bases at V and 10 bases at J, leaving 4 bases unmatched. The germline gives CDR1 WNHNN, CDR2 SYGVQD (reference sequence).

The CDR3 here is CASSIHYEQYF. The CDR3, as DNA: TGTGCCAGCAGCATCCACTACGAGCAGTACTTC. J is TRBJ2-7 and V is TRBV7-9; no clear D gene. This CDR3 is built from 11 residues. V was shortened by 5 bases and J by 3 bases, with 5 bases between the two germline ends. Germline CDR1 is SEHNR and CDR2 is FQNEAQ (reference sequence).

The CDR3 loop is CASSVGGQLNTEAFF. Here the CDR3 DNA reads TGTGCCAGCAGCGTAGGGGGACAGCTGAACACTGAAGCTTTCTTT. The chain carries TRBV9 and TRBJ1-1; 7 bases agree with TRBD1. The V segment lost 0 bases and the J segment 0 bases; nucleotides outside the gene matches: 2. Germline-derived CDR1 and CDR2 are SGDLS and YYNGEE. CDR3 length equals 15 residues.

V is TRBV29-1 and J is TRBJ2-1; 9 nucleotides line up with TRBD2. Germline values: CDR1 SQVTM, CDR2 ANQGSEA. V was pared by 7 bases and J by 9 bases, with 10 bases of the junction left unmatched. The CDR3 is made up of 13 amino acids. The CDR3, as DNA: TGCAGCGCTCCCGGGGTAGCGGGAGTTGAGCAGTTCTTC. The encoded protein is CSAPGVAGVEQFF.

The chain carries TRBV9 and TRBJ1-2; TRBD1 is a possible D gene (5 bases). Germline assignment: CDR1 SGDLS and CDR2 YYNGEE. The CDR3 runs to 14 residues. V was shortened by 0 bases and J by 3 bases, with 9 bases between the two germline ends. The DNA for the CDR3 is TGTGCCAGCAGCGTAGAGTCCAGGGACTATGGCTACACCTTC. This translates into CASSVESRDYGYTF.

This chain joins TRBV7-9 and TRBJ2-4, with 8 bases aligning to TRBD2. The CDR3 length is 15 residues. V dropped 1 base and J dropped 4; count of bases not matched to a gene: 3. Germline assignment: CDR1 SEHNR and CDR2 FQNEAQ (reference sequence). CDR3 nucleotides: TGTGCCAGCAGCTTAGGCGGGGGGCCAAAAAACATTCAGTACTTC. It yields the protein CASSLGGGPKNIQYF.

The CDR3 loop is CASSPSGGANVLTF. CDR3 in DNA: TGTGCCAGCAGCCCCTCCGGGGGGGCCAACGTCCTGACTTTC. The rearrangement uses TRBV7-9 and TRBJ2-6; D is unclear. Germline V gene data show CDR1 as SEHNR and CDR2 as FQNEAQ (reference sequence). This CDR3 is 14 amino acids long. The V end lost 5 bases, the J end lost 4 bases, and 9 bases lay between the germline ends.

The CDR3 spells CASSIRQGDGYTF. In nucleotides, the CDR3 is TGTGCCAGTAGTATCCGACAGGGGGACGGCTACACCTTC. The chain recombines TRBV19 with TRBJ1-2, with 9 nucleotides matching TRBD1. The CDR3 runs to 13 residues. CDR1 LNHDA and CDR2 SQIVND come from the germline V gene (reference sequence). V was clipped by 3 bases and J by 8 bases; unmatched bases: 4. Full variable domain (remainder filled in from reference TRBV19 and TRBJ1-2): DGGITQSPKYLFRKEGQNVTLSCEQNLNHDAMYWYRQDPGQGLRLIYYSQIVNDFQKGDIAEGYSVSREKKESFPLTVTSAQKNPTAFYLCASSIRQGDGYTFGSGTRLTVV.

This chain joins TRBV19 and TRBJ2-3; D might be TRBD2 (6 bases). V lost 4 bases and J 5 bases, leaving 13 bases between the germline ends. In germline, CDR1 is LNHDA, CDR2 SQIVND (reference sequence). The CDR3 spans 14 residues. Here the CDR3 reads CASSTIEAGDTQYF. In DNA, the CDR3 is TGTGCCAGTAGTACAATCGAAGCGGGAGATACGCAGTATTTT.

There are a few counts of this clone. CDR3 DNA sequence: TGTGCCAGTAGTTATTTAATTGGACAGACTGAAGCTTTCTTT. This translates into CASSYLIGQTEAFF. The chain links TRBV19 to TRBJ1-1; D perhaps matches TRBD1 (6 bases). Trimming cost V 5 bases and J 5 bases, with 15 bases left between them. The CDR3 length is 14 residues. The V gene's germline CDR1 is LNHDA and CDR2 SQIVND (reference sequence).

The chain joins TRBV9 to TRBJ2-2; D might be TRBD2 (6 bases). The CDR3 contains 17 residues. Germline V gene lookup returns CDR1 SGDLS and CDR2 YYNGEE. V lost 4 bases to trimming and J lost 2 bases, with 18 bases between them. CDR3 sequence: CASSYRELAANTGELFF. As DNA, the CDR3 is TGTGCCAGCAGCTATAGAGAGTTAGCGGCTAACACCGGGGAGCTGTTTTTT. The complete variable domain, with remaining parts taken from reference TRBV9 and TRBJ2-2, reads DSGVTQTPKHLITATGQRVTLRCSPRSGDLSVYWYQQSLDQGLQFLIQYYNGEERAKGNILERFSAQQFPDLHSELNLSSLELGDSALYFCASSYRELAANTGELFFGEGSRLTVL.

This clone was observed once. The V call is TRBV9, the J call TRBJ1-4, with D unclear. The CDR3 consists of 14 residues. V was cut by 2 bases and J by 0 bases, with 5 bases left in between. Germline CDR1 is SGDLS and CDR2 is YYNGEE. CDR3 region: CASSVGPTNEKLFF. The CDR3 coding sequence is TGTGCCAGCAGCGTGGGCCCAACTAATGAAAAACTGTTTTTT.

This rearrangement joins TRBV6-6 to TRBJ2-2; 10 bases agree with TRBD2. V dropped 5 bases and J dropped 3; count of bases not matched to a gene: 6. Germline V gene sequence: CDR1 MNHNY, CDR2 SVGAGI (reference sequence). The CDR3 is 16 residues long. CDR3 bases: TGTGCCAGCAGTAGGGCTAGCGGGAGCGACACCGGGGAGCTGTTTTTT. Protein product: CASSRASGSDTGELFF.

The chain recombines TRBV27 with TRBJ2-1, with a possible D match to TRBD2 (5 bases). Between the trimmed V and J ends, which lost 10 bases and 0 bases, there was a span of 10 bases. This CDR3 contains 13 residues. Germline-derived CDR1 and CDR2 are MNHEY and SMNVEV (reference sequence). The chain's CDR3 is CATSRGSYNEQFF. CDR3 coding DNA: TGTGCCACCTCCCGGGGCTCCTACAATGAGCAGTTCTTC.

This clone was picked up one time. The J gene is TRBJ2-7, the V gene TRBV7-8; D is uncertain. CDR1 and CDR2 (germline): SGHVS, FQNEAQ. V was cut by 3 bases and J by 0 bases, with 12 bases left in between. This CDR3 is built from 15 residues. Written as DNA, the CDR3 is TGTGCCAGCAGCTTTGGGCAGGCAATCTCCTACGAGCAGTACTTC. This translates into CASSFGQAISYEQYF.

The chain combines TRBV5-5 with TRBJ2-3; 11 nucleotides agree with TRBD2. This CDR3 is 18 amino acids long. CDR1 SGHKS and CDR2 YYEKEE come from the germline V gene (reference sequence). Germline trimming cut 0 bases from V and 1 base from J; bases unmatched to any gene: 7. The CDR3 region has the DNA TGTGCCAGCAGCTTGGTAGCGGGAGGGCCAGGGGGCACAGATACGCAGTATTTT. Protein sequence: CASSLVAGGPGGTDTQYF.

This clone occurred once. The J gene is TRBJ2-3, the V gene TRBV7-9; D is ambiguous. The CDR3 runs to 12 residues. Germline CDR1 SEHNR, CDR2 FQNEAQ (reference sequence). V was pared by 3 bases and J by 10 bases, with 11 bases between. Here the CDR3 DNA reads TGTGCCAGCAGCTTGATGAGCACCCCGCAGTATTTT. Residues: CASSLMSTPQYF.

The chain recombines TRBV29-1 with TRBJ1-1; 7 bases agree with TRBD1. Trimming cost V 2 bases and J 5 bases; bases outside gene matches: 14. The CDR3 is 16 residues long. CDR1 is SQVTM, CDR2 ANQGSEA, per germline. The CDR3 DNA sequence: TGCAGCGTTGAAACGACAGGGTGGGGGGTACGGACTGAAGCTTTCTTT. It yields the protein CSVETTGWGVRTEAFF.

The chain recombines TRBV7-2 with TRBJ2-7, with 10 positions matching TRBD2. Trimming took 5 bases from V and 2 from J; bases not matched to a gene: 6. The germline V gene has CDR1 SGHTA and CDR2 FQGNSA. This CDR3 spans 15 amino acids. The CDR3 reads CASSPLAGVAYEQYF. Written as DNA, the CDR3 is TGTGCCAGCAGCCCCCTAGCGGGAGTGGCCTACGAGCAGTACTTC.

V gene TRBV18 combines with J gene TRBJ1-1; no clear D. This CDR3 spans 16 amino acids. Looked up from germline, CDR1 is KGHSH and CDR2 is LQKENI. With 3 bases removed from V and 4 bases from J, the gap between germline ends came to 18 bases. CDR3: CASSPSLARAGTEAFF. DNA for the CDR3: TGTGCCAGCTCACCTTCACTAGCACGGGCCGGCACTGAAGCTTTCTTT. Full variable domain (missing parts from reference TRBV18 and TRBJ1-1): NAGVMQNPRHLVRRRGQEARLRCSPMKGHSHVYWYRQLPEEGLKFMVYLQKENIIDESGMPKERFSAEFPKEGPSILRIQQVVRGDSAAYFCASSPSLARAGTEAFFGQGTRLTVV.

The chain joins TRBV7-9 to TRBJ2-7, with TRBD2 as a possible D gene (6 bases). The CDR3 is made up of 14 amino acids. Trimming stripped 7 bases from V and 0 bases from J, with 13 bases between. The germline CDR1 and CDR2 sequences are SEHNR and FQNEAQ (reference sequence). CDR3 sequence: CASMVEGSSYEQYF. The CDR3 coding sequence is TGTGCCAGCATGGTGGAGGGAAGCTCCTACGAGCAGTACTTC.

The CDR3 DNA sequence: TGTGCCAGCAGCCCAGGTGGGGGACAGGGGACCTACGAGCAGTACTTC. Protein product: CASSPGGGQGTYEQYF. V is TRBV5-5 and J is TRBJ2-7, with 10 bases matching TRBD1. CDR1 SGHKS and CDR2 YYEKEE come from the germline V gene (reference sequence). With V trimmed by 4 bases and J by 2 bases, 9 bases remained unmatched. The CDR3 extends over 16 amino acids.

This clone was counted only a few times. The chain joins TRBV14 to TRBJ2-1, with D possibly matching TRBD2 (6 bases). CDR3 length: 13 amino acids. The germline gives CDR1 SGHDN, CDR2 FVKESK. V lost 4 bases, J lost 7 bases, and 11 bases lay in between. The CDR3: CASSRNLANEQFF. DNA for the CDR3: TGTGCCAGCAGCCGCAACCTAGCGAATGAGCAGTTCTTC.